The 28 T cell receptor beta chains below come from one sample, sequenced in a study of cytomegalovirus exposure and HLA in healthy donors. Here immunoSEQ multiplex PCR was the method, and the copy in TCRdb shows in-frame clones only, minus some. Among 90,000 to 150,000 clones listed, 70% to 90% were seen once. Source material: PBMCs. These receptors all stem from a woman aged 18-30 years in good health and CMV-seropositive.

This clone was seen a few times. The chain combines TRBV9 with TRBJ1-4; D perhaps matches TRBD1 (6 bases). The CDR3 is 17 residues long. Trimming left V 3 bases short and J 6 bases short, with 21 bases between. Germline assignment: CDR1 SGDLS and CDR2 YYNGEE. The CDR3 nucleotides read TGTGCCAGCAGCGCTACGTCAGGGGAAAAAGATGATGAAAAACTGTTTTTT. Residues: CASSATSGEKDDEKLFF.

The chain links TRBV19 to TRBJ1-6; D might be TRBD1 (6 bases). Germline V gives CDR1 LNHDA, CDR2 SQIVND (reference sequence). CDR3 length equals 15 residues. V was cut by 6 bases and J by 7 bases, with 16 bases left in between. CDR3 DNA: TGTGCCAGTAGCGTAAGACAGGATTCGAATTCACCCCTCCACTTT. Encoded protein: CASSVRQDSNSPLHF. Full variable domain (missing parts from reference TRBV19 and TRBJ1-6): DGGITQSPKYLFRKEGQNVTLSCEQNLNHDAMYWYRQDPGQGLRLIYYSQIVNDFQKGDIAEGYSVSREKKESFPLTVTSAQKNPTAFYLCASSVRQDSNSPLHFGNGTRLTVT.

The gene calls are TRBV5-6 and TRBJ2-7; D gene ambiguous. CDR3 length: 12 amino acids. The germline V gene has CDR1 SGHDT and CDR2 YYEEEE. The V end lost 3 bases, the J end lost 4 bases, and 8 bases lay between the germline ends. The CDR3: CASSSGGYEQYF. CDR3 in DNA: TGTGCCAGCAGCTCAGGTGGGTACGAGCAGTACTTC.

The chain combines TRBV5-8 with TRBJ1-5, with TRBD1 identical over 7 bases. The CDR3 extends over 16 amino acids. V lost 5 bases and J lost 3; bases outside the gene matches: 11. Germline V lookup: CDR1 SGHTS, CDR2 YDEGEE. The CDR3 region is CASSLDRTGPNQPQHF. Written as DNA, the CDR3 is TGTGCCAGCAGTCTGGATCGGACAGGACCCAATCAGCCCCAGCATTTT. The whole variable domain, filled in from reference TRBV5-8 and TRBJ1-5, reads EAGVTQSPTHLIKTRGQQATLRCSPISGHTSVYWYQQALGLGLQFLLWYDEGEERNRGNFPPRFSGRQFPNYSSELNVNALELEDSALYLCASSLDRTGPNQPQHFGDGTRLSIL.

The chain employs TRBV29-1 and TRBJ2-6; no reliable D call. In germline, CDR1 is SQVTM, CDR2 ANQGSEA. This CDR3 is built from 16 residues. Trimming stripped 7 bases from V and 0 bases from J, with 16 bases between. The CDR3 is CSALTFSSSGANVLTF. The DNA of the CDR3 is TGCAGCGCCCTGACGTTTTCTAGCTCTGGGGCCAACGTCCTGACTTTC.

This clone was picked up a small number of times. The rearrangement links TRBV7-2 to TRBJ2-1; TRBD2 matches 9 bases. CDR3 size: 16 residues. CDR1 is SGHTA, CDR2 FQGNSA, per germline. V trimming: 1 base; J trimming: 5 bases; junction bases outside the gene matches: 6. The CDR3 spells CASSLDGGGVHNEQFF. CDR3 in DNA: TGTGCCAGCAGCTTAGACGGCGGGGGGGTTCACAATGAGCAGTTCTTC.

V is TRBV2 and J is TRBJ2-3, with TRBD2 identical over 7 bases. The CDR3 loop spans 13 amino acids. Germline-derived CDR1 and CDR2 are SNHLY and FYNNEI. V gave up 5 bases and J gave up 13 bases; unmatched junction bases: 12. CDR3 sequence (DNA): TGTGCCAGCAGTTTCTCTGCGGGGCGGGAGAAGTATTTT. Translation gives CASSFSAGREKYF.

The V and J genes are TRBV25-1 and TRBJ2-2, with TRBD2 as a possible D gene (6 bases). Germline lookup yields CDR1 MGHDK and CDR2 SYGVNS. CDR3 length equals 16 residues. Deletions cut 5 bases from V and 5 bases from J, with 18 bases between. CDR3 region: CASSNSWRGRTGELFF. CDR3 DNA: TGTGCCAGCAGTAACAGCTGGAGAGGGAGGACCGGGGAGCTGTTTTTT.

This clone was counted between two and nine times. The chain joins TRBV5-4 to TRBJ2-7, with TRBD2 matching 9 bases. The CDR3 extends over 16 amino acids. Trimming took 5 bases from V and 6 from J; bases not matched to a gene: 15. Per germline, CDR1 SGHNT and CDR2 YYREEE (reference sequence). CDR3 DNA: TGTGCCAGCAGTATGGTAGCGGGAGCTCAAGTGCGCGAGCAGTACTTC. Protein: CASSMVAGAQVREQYF. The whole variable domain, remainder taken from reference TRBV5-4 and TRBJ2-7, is ETGVTQSPTHLIKTRGQQVTLRCSSQSGHNTVSWYQQALGQGPQFIFQYYREEENGRGNFPPRFSGLQFPNYSSELNVNALELDDSALYLCASSMVAGAQVREQYFGPGTRLTVT.

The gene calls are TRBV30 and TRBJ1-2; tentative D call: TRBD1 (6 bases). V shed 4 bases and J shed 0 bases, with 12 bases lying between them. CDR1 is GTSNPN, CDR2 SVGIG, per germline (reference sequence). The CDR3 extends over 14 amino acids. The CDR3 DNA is TGTGCCTGGAATGGACAGCCTTCTAACTATGGCTACACCTTC. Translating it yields CAWNGQPSNYGYTF.

CDR3 in DNA: TGTGCCAGCAGCCCTGACACGAACTATGGCTACACCTTC. It encodes CASSPDTNYGYTF. The chain is built from TRBV2 and TRBJ1-2; no clear D. With 6 bases removed from V and 2 bases from J, the gap between germline ends came to 10 bases. This CDR3 region has 13 residues. CDR1 is SNHLY, CDR2 FYNNEI, per germline.

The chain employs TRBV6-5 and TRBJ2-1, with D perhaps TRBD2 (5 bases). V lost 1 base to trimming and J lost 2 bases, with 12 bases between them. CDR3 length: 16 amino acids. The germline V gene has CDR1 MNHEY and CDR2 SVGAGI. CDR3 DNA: TGTGCCAGCAGTTACTTGGCGGGCATTCCCTACAATGAGCAGTTCTTC. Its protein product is CASSYLAGIPYNEQFF.

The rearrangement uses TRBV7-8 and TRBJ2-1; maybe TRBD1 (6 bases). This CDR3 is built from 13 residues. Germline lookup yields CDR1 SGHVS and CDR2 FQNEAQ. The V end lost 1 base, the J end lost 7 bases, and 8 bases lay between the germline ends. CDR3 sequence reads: CASSLGTVNEQFF. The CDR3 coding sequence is TGTGCCAGCAGCTTAGGGACAGTTAATGAGCAGTTCTTC.

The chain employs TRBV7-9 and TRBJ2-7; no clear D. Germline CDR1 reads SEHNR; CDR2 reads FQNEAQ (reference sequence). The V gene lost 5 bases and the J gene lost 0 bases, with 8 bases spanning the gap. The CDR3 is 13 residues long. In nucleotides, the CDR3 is TGTGCCAGCAGCCCGACAAGCTCCTACGAGCAGTACTTC. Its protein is CASSPTSSYEQYF.

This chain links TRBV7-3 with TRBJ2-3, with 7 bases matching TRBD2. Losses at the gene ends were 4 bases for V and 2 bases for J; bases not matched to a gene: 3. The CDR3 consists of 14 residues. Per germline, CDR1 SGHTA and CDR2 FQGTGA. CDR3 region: CASSSSGLTDTQYF. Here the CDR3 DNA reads TGTGCCAGCAGCTCTAGCGGACTCACAGATACGCAGTATTTT.

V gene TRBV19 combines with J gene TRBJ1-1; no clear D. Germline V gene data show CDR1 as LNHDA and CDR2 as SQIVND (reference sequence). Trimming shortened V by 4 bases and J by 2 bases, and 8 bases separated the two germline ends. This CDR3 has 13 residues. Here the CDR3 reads CASSTRPNTEAFF. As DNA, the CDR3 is TGTGCCAGTAGTACGCGGCCCAACACTGAAGCTTTCTTT.

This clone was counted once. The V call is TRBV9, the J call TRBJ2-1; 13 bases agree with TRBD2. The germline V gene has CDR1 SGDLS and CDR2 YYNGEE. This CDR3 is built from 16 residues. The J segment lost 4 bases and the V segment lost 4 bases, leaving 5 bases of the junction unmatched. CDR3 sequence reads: CASSNPGLAGYNEQFF. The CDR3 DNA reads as TGTGCCAGCAGCAACCCGGGACTAGCGGGGTACAATGAGCAGTTCTTC.

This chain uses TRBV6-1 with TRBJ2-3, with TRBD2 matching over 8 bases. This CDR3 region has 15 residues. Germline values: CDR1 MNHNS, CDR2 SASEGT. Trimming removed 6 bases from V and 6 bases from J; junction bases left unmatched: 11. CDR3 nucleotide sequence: TGTGCCAGCAGCTTACGGGGGGGCATGCTGGATACGCAGTATTTT. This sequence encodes CASSLRGGMLDTQYF.

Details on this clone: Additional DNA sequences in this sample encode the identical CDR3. DNA for the CDR3: TGCGCCAGCAGCCATATACAGGGGGGCGATCAGCCCCAGCATTTT. Its protein is CASSHIQGGDQPQHF. The rearrangement links TRBV4-1 to TRBJ1-5, with 8 bases lining up with TRBD1. V gave up 3 bases and J gave up 5 bases; unmatched junction bases: 6. The CDR3 is 15 residues long. Germline CDR1 is MGHRA and CDR2 is YSYEKL.

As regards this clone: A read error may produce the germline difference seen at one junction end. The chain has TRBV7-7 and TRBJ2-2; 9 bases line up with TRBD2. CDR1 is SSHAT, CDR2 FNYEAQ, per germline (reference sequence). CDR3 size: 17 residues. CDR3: CASSLVAGGPNTGELFF. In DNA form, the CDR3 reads TGTGCTAGCAGCTTAGTGGCGGGAGGGCCGAACACCGGGGAGCTGTTTTTT.

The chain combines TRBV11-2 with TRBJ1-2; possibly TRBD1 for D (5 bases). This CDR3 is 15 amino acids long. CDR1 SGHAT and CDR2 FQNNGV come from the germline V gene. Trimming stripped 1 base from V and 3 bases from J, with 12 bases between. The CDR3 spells CASSLGRRDYYGYTF. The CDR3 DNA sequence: TGTGCCAGCAGCTTAGGGCGCAGGGATTACTATGGCTACACCTTC.

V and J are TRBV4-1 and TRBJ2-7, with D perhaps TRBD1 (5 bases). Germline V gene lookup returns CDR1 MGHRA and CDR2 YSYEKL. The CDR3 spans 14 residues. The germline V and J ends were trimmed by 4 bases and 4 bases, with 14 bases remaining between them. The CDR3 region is CASSRGSQGYEQYF. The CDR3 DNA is TGCGCCAGCAGCCGGGGAAGTCAGGGATACGAGCAGTACTTC.

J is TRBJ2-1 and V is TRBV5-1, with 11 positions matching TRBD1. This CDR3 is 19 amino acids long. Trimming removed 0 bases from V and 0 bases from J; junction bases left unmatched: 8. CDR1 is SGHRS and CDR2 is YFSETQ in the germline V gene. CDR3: CASSLARTGGPSSYNEQFF. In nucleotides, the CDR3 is TGCGCCAGCAGCTTGGCTCGGACAGGGGGCCCCTCCTCCTACAATGAGCAGTTCTTC.

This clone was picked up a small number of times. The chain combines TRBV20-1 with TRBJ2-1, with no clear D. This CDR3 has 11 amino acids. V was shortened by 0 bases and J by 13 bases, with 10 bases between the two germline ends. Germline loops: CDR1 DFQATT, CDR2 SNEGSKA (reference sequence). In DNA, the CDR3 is TGCAGTGCTAGAGATGAGACTCATCAGTTCTTC. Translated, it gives CSARDETHQFF.

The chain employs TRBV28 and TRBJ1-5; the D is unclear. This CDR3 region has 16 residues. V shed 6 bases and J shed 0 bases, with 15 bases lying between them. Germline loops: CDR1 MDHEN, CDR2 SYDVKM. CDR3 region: CASSPRLGFSNQPQHF. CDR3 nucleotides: TGTGCCAGCAGCCCCCGTCTGGGCTTTAGCAATCAGCCCCAGCATTTT.

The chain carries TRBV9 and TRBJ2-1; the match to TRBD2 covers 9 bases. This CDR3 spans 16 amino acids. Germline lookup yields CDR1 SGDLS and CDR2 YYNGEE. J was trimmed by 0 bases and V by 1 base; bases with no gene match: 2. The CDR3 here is CASSVLAGSSYNEQFF. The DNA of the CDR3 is TGTGCCAGCAGCGTACTAGCGGGGAGCTCCTACAATGAGCAGTTCTTC.

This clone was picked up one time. The DNA of the CDR3 is TGTGCCAGCAGCTTGGACACGAACACTGAAGCTTTCTTT. Translated: CASSLDTNTEAFF. This chain connects TRBV5-6 to TRBJ1-1, with D unresolved. The CDR3 loop spans 13 amino acids. Germline values: CDR1 SGHDT, CDR2 YYEEEE. Trimming left V 0 bases short and J 1 base short, with 4 bases between.

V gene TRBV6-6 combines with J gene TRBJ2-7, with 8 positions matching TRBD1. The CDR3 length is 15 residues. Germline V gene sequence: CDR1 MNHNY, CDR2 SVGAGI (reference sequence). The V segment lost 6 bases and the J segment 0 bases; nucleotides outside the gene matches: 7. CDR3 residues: CASSFGTGVSYEQYF. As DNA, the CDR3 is TGTGCCAGCAGCTTCGGGACAGGCGTCTCCTACGAGCAGTACTTC.